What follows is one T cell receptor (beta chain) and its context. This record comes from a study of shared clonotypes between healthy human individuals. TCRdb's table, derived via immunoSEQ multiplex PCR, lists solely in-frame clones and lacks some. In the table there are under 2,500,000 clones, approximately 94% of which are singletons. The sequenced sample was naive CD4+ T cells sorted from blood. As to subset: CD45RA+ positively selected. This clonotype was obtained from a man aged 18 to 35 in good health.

CDR3 loop: CASSNGLAGGRETQYF. The CDR3 DNA follows: TGTGCCAGCAGCAATGGACTAGCGGGAGGGAGGGAGACCCAGTACTTC. The J gene is TRBJ2-5, the V gene TRBV5-6; 15 bases are a match to TRBD2. The germline gives CDR1 SGHDT, CDR2 YYEEEE. The CDR3 runs to 16 residues. The junction had 6 bases not matched to a gene; V was cut back by 4 bases and J by 5 bases.